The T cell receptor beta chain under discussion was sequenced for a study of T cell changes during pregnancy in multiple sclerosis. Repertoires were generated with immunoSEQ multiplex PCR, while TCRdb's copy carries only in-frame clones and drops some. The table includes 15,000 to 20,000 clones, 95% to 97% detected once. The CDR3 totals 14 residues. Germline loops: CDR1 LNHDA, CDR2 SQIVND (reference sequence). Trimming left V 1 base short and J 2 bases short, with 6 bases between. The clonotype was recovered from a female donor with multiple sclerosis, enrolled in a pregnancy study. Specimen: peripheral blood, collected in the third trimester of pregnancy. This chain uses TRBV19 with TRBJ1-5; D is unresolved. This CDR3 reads CASSIARGNQPQHF. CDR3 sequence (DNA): TGTGCCAGTAGTATAGCCCGGGGCAATCAGCCCCAGCATTTT.